This is a list of T cell receptor beta chains from one sample in a study of shared clonotypes between healthy human individuals. Produced via immunoSEQ multiplex PCR; TCRdb's table is partial and in-frame only. The table lists roughly 700,000 clones, around two thirds of them singletons. The sample comprised memory CD4+ T cells sorted from blood. Source of these receptors: a woman aged 30 to 39 in good health. The CDR3 runs from the conserved cysteine through the conserved F or W. Fields, in order: J gene, D gene, V gene, CDR3 length, clone size, CDR3 protein, CDR3 DNA. The D gene is left open where the match is weak. Clone size, where shown, is once, few, many, or a class for clones that have expanded.

J gene: TRBJ2-5; D gene: NA; V gene: TRBV11-2; CDR3 length: 14; clone size: NA; CDR3 protein: CASSLDIQLQTQYF; CDR3 DNA: TGTGCCAGCAGCTTAGATATACAGCTACAGACCCAGTACTTC
J gene: TRBJ2-7; D gene: NA; V gene: TRBV10-3; CDR3 length: 11; clone size: few; CDR3 protein: CAISENSEQYF; CDR3 DNA: TGTGCCATCAGTGAAAACTCCGAGCAGTACTTC
J gene: TRBJ1-4; D gene: NA; V gene: TRBV19; CDR3 length: 14; clone size: NA; CDR3 protein: CASSPRWGNEKLFF; CDR3 DNA: TGTGCCAGTAGCCCCAGGTGGGGAAATGAAAAACTGTTTTTT
J gene: TRBJ1-2; D gene: NA; V gene: TRBV2; CDR3 length: 14; clone size: NA; CDR3 protein: CASRAVSTQAGYTF; CDR3 DNA: TGTGCCAGCAGAGCGGTCTCTACCCAGGCCGGCTACACCTTC
J gene: TRBJ1-5; D gene: NA; V gene: TRBV23-1; CDR3 length: 12; clone size: NA; CDR3 protein: CAPRRTDQPQHF; CDR3 DNA: TGCGCCCCCCGAAGGACTGATCAGCCCCAGCATTTT
J gene: TRBJ1-1; D gene: NA; V gene: TRBV6-6; CDR3 length: 14; clone size: NA; CDR3 protein: CASLRRTDNTEAFF; CDR3 DNA: TGTGCCAGCCTTCGACGGACGGATAACACTGAAGCTTTCTTT
J gene: TRBJ2-3; D gene: TRBD1; V gene: TRBV15; CDR3 length: 20; clone size: NA; CDR3 protein: CATSRVFPRGRLTYTDTQYF; CDR3 DNA: TGTGCCACCAGCAGAGTCTTTCCTAGGGGGCGCCTCACATACACAGATACGCAGTATTTT
J gene: TRBJ2-7; D gene: TRBD1; V gene: TRBV28; CDR3 length: 16; clone size: few; CDR3 protein: CASSPPGQGAKNEQYF; CDR3 DNA: TGTGCCAGCAGTCCCCCGGGACAGGGGGCAAAAAACGAGCAGTACTTC
J gene: TRBJ2-2; D gene: NA; V gene: TRBV19; CDR3 length: 16; clone size: few; CDR3 protein: CASSKLGRRNTGELFF; CDR3 DNA: TGTGCCAGTAGTAAACTGGGACGGCGGAACACCGGGGAGCTGTTTTTT
J gene: TRBJ2-7; D gene: TRBD1; V gene: TRBV19; CDR3 length: 14; clone size: NA; CDR3 protein: CASGQGDTSYEQYF; CDR3 DNA: TGTGCCTCGGGACAGGGGGACACATCCTACGAGCAGTACTTC
J gene: TRBJ1-2; D gene: TRBD1; V gene: TRBV5-1; CDR3 length: 15; clone size: NA; CDR3 protein: CASSSFSDRVNGYTF; CDR3 DNA: TGCGCCAGCAGCTCTTTTTCAGACAGGGTAAATGGCTACACCTTC
J gene: TRBJ2-1; D gene: TRBD1; V gene: TRBV7-8; CDR3 length: 16; clone size: NA; CDR3 protein: CASSPNRDRGRNEQFF; CDR3 DNA: TGTGCCAGCAGCCCCAACCGGGACAGGGGAAGGAATGAGCAGTTCTTC
J gene: TRBJ2-4; D gene: NA; V gene: TRBV27; CDR3 length: 14; clone size: few; CDR3 protein: CASTARDAKNIQYF; CDR3 DNA: TGTGCCAGCACCGCTAGGGACGCCAAAAACATTCAGTACTTC
J gene: TRBJ1-5; D gene: TRBD1; V gene: TRBV5-3; CDR3 length: 17; clone size: NA; CDR3 protein: CARSWNHSDRGHQPQHF; CDR3 DNA: TGTGCCAGAAGCTGGAACCATTCGGACAGGGGGCATCAGCCCCAGCATTTT
J gene: TRBJ1-2; D gene: TRBD1; V gene: TRBV19; CDR3 length: 14; clone size: once; CDR3 protein: CASRSGQGPYGYTF; CDR3 DNA: TGTGCCAGTAGGTCTGGACAGGGGCCCTATGGCTACACCTTC
J gene: TRBJ2-5; D gene: NA; V gene: TRBV19; CDR3 length: 15; clone size: NA; CDR3 protein: CASSIAQVVGETQYF; CDR3 DNA: TGTGCCAGTAGTATAGCACAGGTGGTTGGCGAGACCCAGTACTTC
J gene: TRBJ2-2; D gene: TRBD2; V gene: TRBV7-9; CDR3 length: 16; clone size: NA; CDR3 protein: CASSFGLAGLSGELFF; CDR3 DNA: TGTGCCAGCAGCTTCGGACTAGCGGGCCTTAGTGGGGAGCTGTTTTTT
J gene: TRBJ2-1; D gene: TRBD1; V gene: TRBV5-8; CDR3 length: 14; clone size: NA; CDR3 protein: CASSYDRGHNEQFF; CDR3 DNA: TGTGCCAGCAGCTATGACAGGGGACACAATGAGCAGTTCTTC
J gene: TRBJ2-1; D gene: NA; V gene: TRBV6-1; CDR3 length: 15; clone size: NA; CDR3 protein: CASSEGGTSVWEQFF; CDR3 DNA: TGTGCCAGCAGTGAAGGGGGAACCTCGGTCTGGGAGCAGTTCTTC
J gene: TRBJ1-5; D gene: TRBD1; V gene: TRBV5-6; CDR3 length: 15; clone size: NA; CDR3 protein: CASSHGQGSNQPQHF; CDR3 DNA: TGTGCCAGCAGCCATGGACAGGGGAGCAATCAGCCCCAGCATTTT
J gene: TRBJ1-5; D gene: TRBD1; V gene: TRBV6-5; CDR3 length: 13; clone size: NA; CDR3 protein: CASRDRVSQPQHF; CDR3 DNA: TGTGCCAGCAGAGACAGGGTATCTCAGCCCCAGCATTTT
J gene: TRBJ1-5; D gene: NA; V gene: TRBV27; CDR3 length: 16; clone size: NA; CDR3 protein: CASSLSPGNGNQPQHF; CDR3 DNA: TGTGCCAGCAGTTTATCGCCGGGGAATGGCAATCAGCCCCAGCATTTT
J gene: TRBJ2-7; D gene: TRBD2; V gene: TRBV7-8; CDR3 length: 15; clone size: NA; CDR3 protein: CASSLLGRELYEQYF; CDR3 DNA: TGTGCCAGCAGCTTATTGGGGCGGGAGCTCTACGAGCAGTACTTC
J gene: TRBJ2-5; D gene: NA; V gene: TRBV28; CDR3 length: 15; clone size: NA; CDR3 protein: CASSSTRGAIGTQYF; CDR3 DNA: TGTGCCAGCAGCTCCACCCGGGGAGCCATAGGGACCCAGTACTTC
J gene: TRBJ2-3; D gene: TRBD2; V gene: TRBV27; CDR3 length: 15; clone size: once; CDR3 protein: CASSKLAGRTDTQYF; CDR3 DNA: TGTGCCAGCAGCAAACTAGCGGGACGCACAGATACGCAGTATTTT
J gene: TRBJ1-1; D gene: NA; V gene: TRBV27; CDR3 length: 11; clone size: NA; CDR3 protein: CASRSGPAAFF; CDR3 DNA: TGTGCCAGCAGATCCGGGCCCGCAGCTTTCTTT
J gene: TRBJ2-4; D gene: NA; V gene: TRBV15; CDR3 length: 16; clone size: few; CDR3 protein: CATSRDDGIAKNIQYF; CDR3 DNA: TGTGCCACCAGCAGAGATGACGGGATAGCCAAAAACATTCAGTACTTC
J gene: TRBJ2-5; D gene: TRBD2; V gene: TRBV11-2; CDR3 length: 15; clone size: NA; CDR3 protein: CASSLTSGIPKTQYF; CDR3 DNA: TGTGCCAGCAGCTTGACTAGCGGGATCCCCAAGACCCAGTACTTC
J gene: TRBJ1-1; D gene: NA; V gene: TRBV19; CDR3 length: 13; clone size: NA; CDR3 protein: CASGQRSNTEAFF; CDR3 DNA: TGTGCCAGTGGACAAAGATCCAACACTGAAGCTTTCTTT
J gene: TRBJ2-1; D gene: TRBD2; V gene: TRBV5-1; CDR3 length: 14; clone size: once; CDR3 protein: CASSQREGVEEQFF; CDR3 DNA: TGCGCCAGCAGCCAGCGGGAGGGAGTGGAGGAGCAGTTCTTC
J gene: TRBJ2-7; D gene: TRBD2; V gene: TRBV18; CDR3 length: 18; clone size: once; CDR3 protein: CASSPGSGLAGESYEQYF; CDR3 DNA: TGTGCCAGCTCACCTGGTTCGGGACTAGCGGGAGAGTCCTACGAGCAGTACTTC
J gene: TRBJ2-3; D gene: TRBD1; V gene: TRBV7-2; CDR3 length: 17; clone size: NA; CDR3 protein: CASSIDPGQGFADTQYF; CDR3 DNA: TGTGCCAGCAGTATCGACCCGGGACAGGGATTTGCAGATACGCAGTATTTT
J gene: TRBJ2-5; D gene: NA; V gene: TRBV6-6; CDR3 length: 15; clone size: NA; CDR3 protein: CASSYLAKGTRTQYF; CDR3 DNA: TGTGCCAGCAGTTACCTAGCCAAGGGAACCCGGACCCAGTACTTC
J gene: TRBJ2-7; D gene: NA; V gene: TRBV7-8; CDR3 length: 16; clone size: NA; CDR3 protein: CASRNETRVSSYEQYF; CDR3 DNA: TGTGCCAGCAGGAACGAAACCAGGGTTAGCTCCTACGAGCAGTACTTC
J gene: TRBJ2-7; D gene: TRBD1; V gene: TRBV5-5; CDR3 length: 16; clone size: NA; CDR3 protein: CASSLDGTGGIREQYF; CDR3 DNA: TGTGCCAGCAGCTTGGATGGGACAGGGGGGATTCGAGAGCAGTACTTC
J gene: TRBJ2-7; D gene: TRBD2; V gene: TRBV15; CDR3 length: 15; clone size: NA; CDR3 protein: CATSKPASGRNEQYF; CDR3 DNA: TGTGCCACCAGCAAACCGGCTAGCGGGAGGAATGAGCAGTACTTC
J gene: TRBJ1-3; D gene: NA; V gene: TRBV5-1; CDR3 length: 15; clone size: once; CDR3 protein: CASSFGTTSGNTIYF; CDR3 DNA: TGCGCCAGCAGTTTTGGGACCACCTCTGGAAACACCATATATTTT
J gene: TRBJ2-2; D gene: TRBD2; V gene: TRBV25-1; CDR3 length: 16; clone size: NA; CDR3 protein: CASRDPGLGDTGELFF; CDR3 DNA: TGTGCCAGCAGGGATCCGGGACTAGGAGACACCGGGGAGCTGTTTTTT
J gene: TRBJ2-2; D gene: TRBD2; V gene: TRBV7-2; CDR3 length: 15; clone size: NA; CDR3 protein: CASKGLAGATGELFF; CDR3 DNA: TGTGCCAGCAAAGGACTAGCGGGAGCAACCGGGGAGCTGTTTTTT
J gene: TRBJ2-7; D gene: TRBD1; V gene: TRBV5-1; CDR3 length: 16; clone size: once; CDR3 protein: CASSSTSGTGINEQYF; CDR3 DNA: TGCGCCAGCAGCTCTACATCCGGGACAGGGATTAACGAGCAGTACTTC
J gene: TRBJ1-1; D gene: NA; V gene: TRBV13; CDR3 length: 16; clone size: NA; CDR3 protein: CASSLGSGGWGTEAFF; CDR3 DNA: TGTGCCAGCAGCTTAGGCAGTGGGGGTTGGGGCACTGAAGCTTTCTTT
J gene: TRBJ2-2; D gene: NA; V gene: TRBV7-2; CDR3 length: 14; clone size: NA; CDR3 protein: CASSRFGVTGELFF; CDR3 DNA: TGTGCCAGCAGCAGGTTTGGCGTTACCGGGGAGCTGTTTTTT
J gene: TRBJ1-1; D gene: NA; V gene: TRBV27; CDR3 length: 16; clone size: NA; CDR3 protein: CASSQIGQRSLTEAFF; CDR3 DNA: TGTGCCAGCAGCCAGATAGGCCAACGGAGCCTTACTGAAGCTTTCTTT
J gene: TRBJ2-1; D gene: NA; V gene: TRBV5-4; CDR3 length: 14; clone size: NA; CDR3 protein: CASTTGVGGNEQFF; CDR3 DNA: TGTGCCAGCACGACAGGCGTGGGGGGCAATGAGCAGTTCTTC
J gene: TRBJ2-5; D gene: NA; V gene: TRBV7-7; CDR3 length: 13; clone size: NA; CDR3 protein: CASSKGLQETQYF; CDR3 DNA: TGTGCCAGCAGCAAGGGACTCCAAGAGACCCAGTACTTC
J gene: TRBJ1-4; D gene: NA; V gene: TRBV5-4; CDR3 length: 15; clone size: NA; CDR3 protein: CASSCPAHSNEKLFF; CDR3 DNA: TGTGCCAGCAGCTGCCCCGCGCATTCTAATGAAAAACTGTTTTTT
J gene: TRBJ2-1; D gene: TRBD2; V gene: TRBV10-3; CDR3 length: 15; clone size: NA; CDR3 protein: CAISWTSGGGNEQFF; CDR3 DNA: TGTGCCATCAGTTGGACTAGCGGGGGAGGGAATGAGCAGTTCTTC
J gene: TRBJ2-1; D gene: NA; V gene: TRBV9; CDR3 length: 15; clone size: few; CDR3 protein: CASTQGGSSYNEQFF; CDR3 DNA: TGTGCCAGCACCCAAGGCGGCAGCTCCTACAATGAGCAGTTCTTC
J gene: TRBJ1-5; D gene: NA; V gene: TRBV27; CDR3 length: 15; clone size: NA; CDR3 protein: CASSSLGGGNQPQHF; CDR3 DNA: TGTGCCAGCAGTTCACTAGGGGGGGGAAATCAGCCCCAGCATTTT
J gene: TRBJ2-1; D gene: NA; V gene: TRBV20-1; CDR3 length: 11; clone size: NA; CDR3 protein: CSATMALAQFF; CDR3 DNA: TGCAGTGCCACCATGGCACTAGCCCAGTTCTTC
J gene: TRBJ2-1; D gene: NA; V gene: TRBV2; CDR3 length: 12; clone size: NA; CDR3 protein: CASSPTGLSQFF; CDR3 DNA: TGTGCCAGCTCCCCTACCGGACTGTCACAGTTCTTC
J gene: TRBJ2-1; D gene: TRBD1; V gene: TRBV5-1; CDR3 length: 15; clone size: NA; CDR3 protein: CASSIGTGSRSEQFF; CDR3 DNA: TGCGCCAGCAGCATTGGGACAGGGAGTCGGTCCGAGCAGTTCTTC
J gene: TRBJ2-1; D gene: NA; V gene: TRBV5-4; CDR3 length: 15; clone size: NA; CDR3 protein: CASSFAPAEYNEQFF; CDR3 DNA: TGTGCCAGCAGTTTCGCACCAGCGGAGTACAATGAGCAGTTCTTC
J gene: TRBJ2-1; D gene: NA; V gene: TRBV19; CDR3 length: 16; clone size: NA; CDR3 protein: CASSIVWLNGYNEQFF; CDR3 DNA: TGTGCCAGTAGTATAGTTTGGCTGAATGGATACAATGAGCAGTTCTTC
J gene: TRBJ1-2; D gene: NA; V gene: TRBV11-2; CDR3 length: 12; clone size: NA; CDR3 protein: CASTQDGYGYTF; CDR3 DNA: TGTGCCAGCACCCAAGACGGATATGGCTACACCTTC
J gene: TRBJ1-5; D gene: TRBD1; V gene: TRBV15; CDR3 length: 14; clone size: once; CDR3 protein: CATSSGQGFQPQHF; CDR3 DNA: TGTGCCACCAGCAGTGGACAGGGATTTCAGCCCCAGCATTTT